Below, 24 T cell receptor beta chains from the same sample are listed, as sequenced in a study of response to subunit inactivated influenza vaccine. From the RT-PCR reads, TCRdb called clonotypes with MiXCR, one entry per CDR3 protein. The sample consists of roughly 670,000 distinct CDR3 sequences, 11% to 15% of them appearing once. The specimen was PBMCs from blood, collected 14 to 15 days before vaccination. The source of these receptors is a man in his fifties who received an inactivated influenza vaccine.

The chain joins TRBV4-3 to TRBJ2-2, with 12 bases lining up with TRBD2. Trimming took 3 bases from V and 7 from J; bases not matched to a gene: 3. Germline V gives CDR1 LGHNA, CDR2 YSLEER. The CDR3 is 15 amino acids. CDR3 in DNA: TGCGCCAGCAGCCAGACTAGCGGGGGAATCGGGGAGCTGTTTTTT. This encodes CASSQTSGGIGELFF.

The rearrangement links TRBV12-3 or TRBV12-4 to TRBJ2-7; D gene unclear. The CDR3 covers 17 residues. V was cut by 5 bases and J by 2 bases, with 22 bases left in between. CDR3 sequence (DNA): TGTGCCAGCAGTCCGCTCGCTGCACTCTCATGGGCCTACGAGCAGTACTTC. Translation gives CASSPLAALSWAYEQYF.

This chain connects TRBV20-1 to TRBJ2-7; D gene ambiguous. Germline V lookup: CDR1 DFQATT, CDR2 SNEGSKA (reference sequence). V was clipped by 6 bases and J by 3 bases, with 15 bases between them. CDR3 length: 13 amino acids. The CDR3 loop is CSAPSYPNYEQYF. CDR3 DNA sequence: TGCAGTGCCCCGAGCTACCCCAACTACGAGCAGTACTTC.

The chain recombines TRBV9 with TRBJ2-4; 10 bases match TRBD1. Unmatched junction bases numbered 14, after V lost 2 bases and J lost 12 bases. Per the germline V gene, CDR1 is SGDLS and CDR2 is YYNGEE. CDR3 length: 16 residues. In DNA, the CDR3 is TGTGCCAGCAGCGTGCATCCGGGACAGGGGAATTTGGGTCAGTACTTC. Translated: CASSVHPGQGNLGQYF.

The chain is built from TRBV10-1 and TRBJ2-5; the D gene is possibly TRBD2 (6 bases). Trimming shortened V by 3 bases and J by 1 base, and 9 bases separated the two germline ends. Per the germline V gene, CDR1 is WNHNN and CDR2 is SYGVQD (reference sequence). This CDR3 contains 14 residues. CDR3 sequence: CASSENSGQETQYF. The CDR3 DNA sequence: TGCGCCAGCAGTGAAAATAGCGGCCAAGAGACCCAGTACTTC.

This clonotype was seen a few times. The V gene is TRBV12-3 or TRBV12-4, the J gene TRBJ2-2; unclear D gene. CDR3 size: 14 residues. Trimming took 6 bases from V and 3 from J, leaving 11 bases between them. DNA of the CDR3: TGTGCCAGCAGCTTGACACGATACACCGGGGAGCTGTTTTTT. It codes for CASSLTRYTGELFF.

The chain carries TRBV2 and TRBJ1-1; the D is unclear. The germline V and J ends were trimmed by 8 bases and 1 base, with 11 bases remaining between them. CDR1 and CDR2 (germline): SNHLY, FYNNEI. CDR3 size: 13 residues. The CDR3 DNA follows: TGTGCCAGCGGTGGGCTGAGGAACACTGAAGCTTTCTTT. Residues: CASGGLRNTEAFF.

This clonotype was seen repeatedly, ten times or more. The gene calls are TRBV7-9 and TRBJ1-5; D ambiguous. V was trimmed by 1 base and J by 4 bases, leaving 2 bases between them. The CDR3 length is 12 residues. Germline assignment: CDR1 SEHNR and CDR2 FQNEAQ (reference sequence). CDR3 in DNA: TGTGCCAGCAGCTTAGAGAATCAGCCCCAGCATTTT. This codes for CASSLENQPQHF.

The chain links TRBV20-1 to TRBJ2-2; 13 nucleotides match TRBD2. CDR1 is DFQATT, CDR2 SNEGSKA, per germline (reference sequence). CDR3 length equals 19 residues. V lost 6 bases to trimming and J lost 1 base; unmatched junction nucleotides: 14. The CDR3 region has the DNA TGCAGTGCCGCCAGGCACGGGACTAGCGGGATTGGGAACACCGGGGAGCTGTTTTTT. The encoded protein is CSAARHGTSGIGNTGELFF.

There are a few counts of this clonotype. In DNA, the CDR3 is TGTGCCAGCAGTATCCGGTTGGGGGCGGGAGGGGCCAACGTCCTGACTTTC. Translating it yields CASSIRLGAGGANVLTF. The genes are TRBV28 and TRBJ2-6, with D perhaps given as TRBD1 or TRBD2 (6 bases each). The CDR3 length is 17 residues. CDR1 and CDR2 from the germline V gene are MDHEN and SYDVKM. V was cut by 5 bases and J by 4 bases, with 18 bases left in between.

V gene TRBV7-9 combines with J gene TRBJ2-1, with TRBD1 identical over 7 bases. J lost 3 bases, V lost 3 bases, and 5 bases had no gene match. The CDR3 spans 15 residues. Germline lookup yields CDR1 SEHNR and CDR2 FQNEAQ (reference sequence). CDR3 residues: CASSFGAGGYNEQFF. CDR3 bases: TGTGCCAGCAGCTTCGGGGCAGGGGGCTACAATGAGCAGTTCTTC.

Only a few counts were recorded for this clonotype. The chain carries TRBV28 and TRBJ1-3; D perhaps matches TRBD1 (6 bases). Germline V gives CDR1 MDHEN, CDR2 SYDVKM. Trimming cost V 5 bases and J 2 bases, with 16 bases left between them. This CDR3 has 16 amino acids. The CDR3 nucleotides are TGTGCCAGCAGTCCCTTACAGGGAGTAACTGGAAACACCATATATTTT. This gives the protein CASSPLQGVTGNTIYF.

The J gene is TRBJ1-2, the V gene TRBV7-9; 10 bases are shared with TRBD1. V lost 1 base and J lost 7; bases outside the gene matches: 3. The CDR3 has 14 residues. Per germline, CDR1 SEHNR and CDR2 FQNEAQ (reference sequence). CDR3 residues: CASSLETGGLGYTF. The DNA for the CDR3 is TGTGCCAGCAGCTTAGAGACAGGGGGCCTTGGCTACACCTTC.

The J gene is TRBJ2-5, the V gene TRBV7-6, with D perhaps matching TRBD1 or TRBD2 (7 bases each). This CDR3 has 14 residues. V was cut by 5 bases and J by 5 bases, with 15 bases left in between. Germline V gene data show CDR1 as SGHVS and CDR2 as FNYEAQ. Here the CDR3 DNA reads TGTGCCAGCAGCCTGACTAGCAGGGGGGAGACCCAGTACTTC. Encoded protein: CASSLTSRGETQYF.

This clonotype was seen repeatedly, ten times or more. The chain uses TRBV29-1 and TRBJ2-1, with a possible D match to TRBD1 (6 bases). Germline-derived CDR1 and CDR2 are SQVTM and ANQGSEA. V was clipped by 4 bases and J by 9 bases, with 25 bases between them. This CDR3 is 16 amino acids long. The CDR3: CSVGGGTWGTRGEQFF. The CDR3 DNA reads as TGCAGCGTTGGGGGCGGCACGTGGGGGACCAGGGGTGAGCAGTTCTTC.

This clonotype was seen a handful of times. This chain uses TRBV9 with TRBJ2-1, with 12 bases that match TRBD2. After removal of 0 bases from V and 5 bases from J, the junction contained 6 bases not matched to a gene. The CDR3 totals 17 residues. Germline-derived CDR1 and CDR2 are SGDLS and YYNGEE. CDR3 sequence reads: CASSVALGTSGHNEQFF. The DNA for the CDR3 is TGTGCCAGCAGCGTAGCTCTAGGGACTAGCGGGCACAATGAGCAGTTCTTC.

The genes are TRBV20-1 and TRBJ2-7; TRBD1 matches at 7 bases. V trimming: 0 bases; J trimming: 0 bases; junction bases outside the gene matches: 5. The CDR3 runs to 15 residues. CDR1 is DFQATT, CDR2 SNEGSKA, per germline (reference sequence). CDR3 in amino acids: CSARDVTGSSYEQYF. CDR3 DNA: TGCAGTGCTAGAGATGTGACAGGGAGCTCCTACGAGCAGTACTTC.

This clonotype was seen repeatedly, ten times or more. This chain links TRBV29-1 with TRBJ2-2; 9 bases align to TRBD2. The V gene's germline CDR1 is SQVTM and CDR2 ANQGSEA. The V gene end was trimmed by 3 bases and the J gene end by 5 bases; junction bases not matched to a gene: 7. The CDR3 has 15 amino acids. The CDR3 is CSVDPAGGGTGELFF. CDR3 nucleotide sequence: TGCAGCGTTGACCCAGCGGGAGGAGGGACCGGGGAGCTGTTTTTT.

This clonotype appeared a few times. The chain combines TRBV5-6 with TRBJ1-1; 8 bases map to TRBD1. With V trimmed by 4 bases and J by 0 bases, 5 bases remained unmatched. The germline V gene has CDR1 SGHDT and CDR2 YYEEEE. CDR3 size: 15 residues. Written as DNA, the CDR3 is TGTGCCAGCAGCGCATGGACAGGGCTGAACACTGAAGCTTTCTTT. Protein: CASSAWTGLNTEAFF.

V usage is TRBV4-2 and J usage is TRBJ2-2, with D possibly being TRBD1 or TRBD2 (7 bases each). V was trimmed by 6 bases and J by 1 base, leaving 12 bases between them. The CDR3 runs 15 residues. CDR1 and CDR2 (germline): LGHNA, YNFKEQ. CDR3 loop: CASSQGEGNTGELFF. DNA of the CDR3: TGTGCCAGCAGTCAGGGGGAGGGGAACACCGGGGAGCTGTTTTTT.

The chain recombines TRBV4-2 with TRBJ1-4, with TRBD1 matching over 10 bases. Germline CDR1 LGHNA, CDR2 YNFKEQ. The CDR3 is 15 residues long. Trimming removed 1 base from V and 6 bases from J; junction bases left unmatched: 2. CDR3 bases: TGTGCCAGCAGCCAAGGACAGGGGGCTTATGAAAAACTGTTTTTT. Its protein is CASSQGQGAYEKLFF.

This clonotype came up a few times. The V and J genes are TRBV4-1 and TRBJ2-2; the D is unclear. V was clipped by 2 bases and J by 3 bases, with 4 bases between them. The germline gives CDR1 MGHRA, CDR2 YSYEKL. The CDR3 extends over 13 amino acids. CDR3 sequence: CASSQLYTGELFF. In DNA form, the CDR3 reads TGCGCCAGCAGCCAACTGTACACCGGGGAGCTGTTTTTT.

Here the CDR3 reads CASSYTSYEQFF. In DNA, the CDR3 is TGTGCCAGCAGTTACACTAGTTACGAGCAGTTCTTC. The chain is built from TRBV6-2 or TRBV6-3 and TRBJ2-1, with a possible D match to TRBD2 (5 bases). The V end lost 2 bases, the J end lost 10 bases, and 9 bases lay between the germline ends. CDR3 length: 12 residues. Germline CDR1 is MNHEY and CDR2 is SVGEGT.

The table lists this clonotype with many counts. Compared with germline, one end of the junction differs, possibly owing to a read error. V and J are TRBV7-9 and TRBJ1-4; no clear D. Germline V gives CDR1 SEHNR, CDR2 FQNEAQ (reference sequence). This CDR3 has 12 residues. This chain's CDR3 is CASSLEGEKLFF. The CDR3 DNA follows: TGCGCCAGCAGCTTAGAGGGTGAAAAACTGTTTTTT.